These T cell receptor beta chains were read from a single sample in a study of blood T cell repertoires in COVID-19. Repertoires were generated with immunoSEQ multiplex PCR, while TCRdb's copy carries only in-frame clones and drops some. Here the sample spans roughly 310,000 clones, more than 75% being singletons. The sequencing input was peripheral blood. The receptors stem from a woman aged 50 to 65 with active or convalescent COVID-19. The CDR3 runs from the conserved cysteine through the conserved F or W. Each record gives: D gene, V gene, clone size, J gene, CDR3 DNA, CDR3 protein. A D gene is named only where the DNA matches it firmly. Clone size is stated in some rows and not others, as once, few, many or a class when expanded.

.,TRBV7-3,once,TRBJ2-2,TGTGCCAGCAGCTCTTCTACCGCCGGGGAGCTGTTTTTT,CASSSSTAGELFF
TRBD2,TRBV11-2,.,TRBJ2-3,TGTGCCAGCAGCGATCCAACCGCTTCTAGCGGGAGTAGGGAAGATACGCAGTATTTT,CASSDPTASSGSREDTQYF
.,TRBV28,once,TRBJ1-1,TGTGCCAGCAGTTTACGAGGGACTGAGAACACTGAAGCTTTCTTT,CASSLRGTENTEAFF
.,TRBV4-3,.,TRBJ1-1,TGCGCCAGCAGCCAAGATAACCGGGAAGAAGCTTTCTTT,CASSQDNREEAFF
TRBD2,TRBV25-1,.,TRBJ2-2,TGTGCCAGCATTCCGGGAGGGCCCACATCCGGGGAGCTGTTTTTT,CASIPGGPTSGELFF
.,TRBV27,.,TRBJ1-2,TGTGCCAGCAGGGATGAGGCTAACTATGGCTACACCTTC,CASRDEANYGYTF
.,TRBV29-1,.,TRBJ1-2,TGCAGCGTTGCCCAGGGAGGAGGGTATGGCTACACCTTC,CSVAQGGGYGYTF
TRBD1,TRBV7-2,.,TRBJ1-2,TGTGCCAGCAGCCCGGACAGGATCTCCTATGGCTACACCTTC,CASSPDRISYGYTF
TRBD1,TRBV5-5,once,TRBJ1-5,TGTGCCAGCAGCTTATCCTTTACCGGGACAGGAAATCAGCCCCAGCATTTT,CASSLSFTGTGNQPQHF
.,TRBV14,.,TRBJ1-2,TGTGCCAGCAGCCAAACAGGAACCCCCCACTATGGCTACACCTTC,CASSQTGTPHYGYTF
.,TRBV3-1/TRBV3-2,.,TRBJ1-2,TGTGCCAGCAGCCCCCTTGAGTTCTATGGCTACACCTTC,CASSPLEFYGYTF
.,TRBV30,.,TRBJ1-2,TGTGCCTGGAGGAACCCTGATAGTGGCTACACCTTC,CAWRNPDSGYTF
TRBD1,TRBV29-1,.,TRBJ2-3,TGCAGCGTGAGGGACAGGGGATACACAGATACGCAGTATTTT,CSVRDRGYTDTQYF
.,TRBV15,.,TRBJ1-2,TGTGCCACCAGCAGAGATCTAGGGGACTATGGCTACACCTTC,CATSRDLGDYGYTF
.,TRBV15,.,TRBJ1-2,TGTGCCACCAGCAGGGATCGGGGGGCTAACTATGGCTACACCTTC,CATSRDRGANYGYTF
.,TRBV6-5,once,TRBJ2-5,TGTGCCAGCAGTCCCAGAGGGGGGACCCAGTACTTC,CASSPRGGTQYF
.,TRBV28,.,TRBJ2-3,TGTGCCAGCAGTTTAAGGGGAGGGGGACATACGCAGTATTTT,CASSLRGGGHTQYF
.,TRBV24-1,once,TRBJ2-2,TGTGCCACCAGTGATCCAGCTTCGGGCACCGGGGAGCTGTTTTTT,CATSDPASGTGELFF
.,TRBV5-1,.,TRBJ2-5,TGCGCCAGCAGCCGGGGGACGGAAGAGACCCAGTACTTC,CASSRGTEETQYF
TRBD1,TRBV30,.,TRBJ2-1,TGTGCCTGGAGTCCAGGGGGACGGCCGACCTCCTACAATGAGCAGTTCTTC,CAWSPGGRPTSYNEQFF
.,TRBV7-2,.,TRBJ1-5,TGTGCCAGCAGCTTTATCAATCAGCCCCAGCATTTT,CASSFINQPQHF
.,TRBV2,few,TRBJ2-7,TGTGCCAGCACGGGTCTGGGTTACGAGCAGTACTTC,CASTGLGYEQYF
.,TRBV12-5,.,TRBJ2-7,TGTGCTAGTGGTTCTCCCCAGGGGACCTACGAGCAGTACTTC,CASGSPQGTYEQYF
.,TRBV5-1,once,TRBJ2-1,TGCGCCAGCAGCTCCCCAGACACCAGCAGGGCCGATGAGCAGTTCTTC,CASSSPDTSRADEQFF
TRBD1,TRBV28,.,TRBJ1-1,TGTGCCAGCAGTCCTCCCTTGACAGGGGCGAACACTGAAGCTTTCTTT,CASSPPLTGANTEAFF
TRBD1,TRBV6-1,.,TRBJ1-2,TGTGCCAGCAGTGACGACAGGGAGTGGACACTAAACAACTATGGCTACACCTTC,CASSDDREWTLNNYGYTF
TRBD2,TRBV7-3,.,TRBJ2-2,TGTGCCAGCAGTTCACTAGCGGGCTCGAACACCGGGGAGCTGTTTTTT,CASSSLAGSNTGELFF
TRBD1,TRBV3-1/TRBV3-2,.,TRBJ1-2,TGTGCCAGCAGCCAAGATCCCGCCCCGAATGACAGGGCTAACTATGGCTACACCTTC,CASSQDPAPNDRANYGYTF
TRBD1,TRBV7-2,.,TRBJ1-1,TGTGCCAGCAGCTTTAGGGGGCATGGGGGAGAGGCTGAAGCTTTCTTT,CASSFRGHGGEAEAFF
.,TRBV6-6,.,TRBJ2-7,TGTGCCAGCAACGAACAGGGTACCTACGAGCAGTACTTC,CASNEQGTYEQYF
TRBD1,TRBV27,.,TRBJ2-7,TGTGCCAGCAGCTTCCGACAGGGGAAGGTATACGAGCAGTACTTC,CASSFRQGKVYEQYF
.,TRBV30,few,TRBJ2-7,TGTGCCTGGAGTCATAGTCTCTACGAGCAGTACTTC,CAWSHSLYEQYF
TRBD2,TRBV29-1,.,TRBJ2-1,TGCAGCGTCCGCAGCGGGAGGGCCGCGGGGGGTGAGCAGTTCTTC,CSVRSGRAAGGEQFF